This entry is about one TCR beta chain. The antigen is not known. Sequencing used immunoSEQ multiplex PCR; TCRdb keeps in-frame clones, though not all of them. The data contain around 70,000 clones, roughly 88% of them singletons. The sample originates from a study of OX40 agonist ivuxolimab in advanced cancers. Germline CDR1 reads SGHRS; CDR2 reads YFSETQ. Trimming removed 0 bases from V and 0 bases from J, with 10 bases in between. The CDR3 has 15 amino acids. Findings and caveats of the study: Average numbers of expanded clones were greater in CD8+ T cells than in CD4+.

This TCR was recovered from an adult with an advanced solid tumor such as melanoma, head and neck, liver or kidney cancer. The chain uses TRBV5-1 and TRBJ2-7; unclear D gene. Sequencing was performed on CD4+ or CD8+ T cells sorted from blood, taken in a trial of the OX40 agonist ivuxolimab. The CDR3: CASSLAFTSSYEQYF. DNA of the CDR3: TGCGCCAGCAGCTTGGCTTTTACATCCTCCTACGAGCAGTACTTC.